This T cell receptor beta chain was documented in a study of T cell repertoires in cytomegalovirus infection. Study at large: As its CMV epitopes, the study selected recently identified HLA-C-restricted and well-studied HLA-B-restricted targets. Public TCR beta signatures provided an indication of both CMV infection and a matching HLA type.

General study results and limits: HLA-C-restricted CMV clonotypes gave the most frequent clonotype in two of eight donors.

This clonotype was observed once. The antigen is not known. Sequence at one end of the junction differs from germline and may be a read error. TCRdb used MiXCR to reprocess the reads, holding one entry per CDR3 protein. Found here are 69,000 or so distinct CDR3 sequences, 25% to 30% of them singletons; the top ten hold 45% to 75%. This CDR3 is 16 amino acids long. Per germline, CDR1 ENHRY and CDR2 SYGVKD. The input for sequencing was CD8+ T cells from cultured PBMCs, taken from culture after CMV antigen stimulation. This sequence originates from a human donor in good health (CMV status not recorded). Some clones in this sample may be carry-over from other donors' samples. The chain has TRBV10-3 and TRBJ2-7, with 10 bases lining up with TRBD2. CDR3 sequence: CAISESSSGRSYEQYF. CDR3 bases: TGTGCCATCAGTGAGTCTTCTAGCGGGAGAAGTTACGAACAGTACTTC.